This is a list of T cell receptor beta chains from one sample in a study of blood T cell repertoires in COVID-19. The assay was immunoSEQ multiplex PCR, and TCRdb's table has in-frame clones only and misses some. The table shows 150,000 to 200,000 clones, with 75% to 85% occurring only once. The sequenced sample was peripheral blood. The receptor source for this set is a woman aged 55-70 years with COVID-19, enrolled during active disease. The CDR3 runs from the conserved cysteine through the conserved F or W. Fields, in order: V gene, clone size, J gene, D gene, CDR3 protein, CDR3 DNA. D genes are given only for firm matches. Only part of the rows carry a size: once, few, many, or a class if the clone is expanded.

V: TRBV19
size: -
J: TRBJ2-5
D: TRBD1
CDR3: CASTFSGGQETQYF
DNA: TGTGCCAGTACTTTTTCAGGGGGCCAAGAGACCCAGTACTTC

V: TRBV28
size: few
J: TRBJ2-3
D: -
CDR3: CASTVQTRADTQYF
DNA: TGTGCCAGCACCGTACAGACTAGAGCGGATACGCAGTATTTT

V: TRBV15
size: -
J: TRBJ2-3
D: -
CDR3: CATSPHVATQYF
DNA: TGTGCCACCAGCCCCCACGTGGCAACGCAGTATTTT

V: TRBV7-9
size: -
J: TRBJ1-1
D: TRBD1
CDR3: CASTSGQGEAFF
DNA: TGTGCCAGCACCTCCGGACAGGGTGAAGCTTTCTTT

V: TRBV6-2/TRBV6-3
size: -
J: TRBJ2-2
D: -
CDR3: CASSATGELFF
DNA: TGTGCCAGCAGTGCGACCGGGGAGCTGTTTTTT

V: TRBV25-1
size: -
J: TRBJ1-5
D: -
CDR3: CPWKGQGLQPQHF
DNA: TGTCCCTGGAAAGGGCAGGGCTTACAGCCCCAGCATTTT

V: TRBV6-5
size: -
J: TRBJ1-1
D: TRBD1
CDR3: CASSYSIQGANTEAFF
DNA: TGTGCCAGCAGTTACTCGATACAGGGGGCGAACACTGAAGCTTTCTTT

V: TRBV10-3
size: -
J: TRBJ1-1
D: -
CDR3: CAISAGSLMNTEAFF
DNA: TGTGCCATCAGTGCAGGGTCCCTCATGAACACTGAAGCTTTCTTT

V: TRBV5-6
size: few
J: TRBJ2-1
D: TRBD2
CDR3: CASSPFRGGILYNEQFF
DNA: TGTGCCAGCAGCCCCTTCCGGGGGGGGATCCTCTACAATGAGCAGTTCTTC

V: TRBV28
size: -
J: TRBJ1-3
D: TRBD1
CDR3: CASNHGDSTGNTIYF
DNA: TGTGCCAGCAACCACGGGGACAGCACTGGAAACACCATATATTTT

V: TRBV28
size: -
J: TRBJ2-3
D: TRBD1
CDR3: CASRGQFGPTDTQYF
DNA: TGTGCCAGCAGGGGACAGTTTGGCCCCACAGATACGCAGTATTTT

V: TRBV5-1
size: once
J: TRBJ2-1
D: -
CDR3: CASSPSALGAYEQFF
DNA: TGCGCCAGCAGCCCGAGCGCGTTGGGGGCGTACGAGCAGTTCTTC

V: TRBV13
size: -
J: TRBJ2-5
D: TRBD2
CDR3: CASSLRLAGGHKETQYF
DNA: TGTGCCAGCAGCTTACGACTAGCGGGGGGGCACAAAGAGACCCAGTACTTC

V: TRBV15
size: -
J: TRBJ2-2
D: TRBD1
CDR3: CATRTGGTGELFF
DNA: TGTGCCACACGGACAGGGGGTACCGGGGAGCTGTTTTTT

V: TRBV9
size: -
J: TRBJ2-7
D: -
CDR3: CASSPWSGTYEQYF
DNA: TGTGCCAGCAGCCCGTGGTCAGGCACCTACGAGCAGTACTTC

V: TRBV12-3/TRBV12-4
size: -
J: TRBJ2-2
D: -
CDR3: CACQEVPGELFF
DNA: TGTGCCTGCCAGGAAGTCCCCGGGGAGCTGTTTTTT

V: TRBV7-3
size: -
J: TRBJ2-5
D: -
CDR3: CASSPWAGETQYF
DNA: TGTGCCAGCAGCCCCTGGGCGGGGGAGACCCAGTACTTC

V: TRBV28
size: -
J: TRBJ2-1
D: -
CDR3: CASSSMQGTGNEQFF
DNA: TGTGCCAGCAGCTCGATGCAGGGGACCGGCAATGAGCAGTTCTTC

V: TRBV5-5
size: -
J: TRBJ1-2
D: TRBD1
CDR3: CASSRSTGEYGYTF
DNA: TGTGCCAGCAGCCGTTCGACAGGGGAGTATGGCTACACCTTC

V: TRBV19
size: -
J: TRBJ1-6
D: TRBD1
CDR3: CASRDRSYNSPLHF
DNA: TGTGCCAGTAGGGACAGGTCGTATAATTCACCCCTCCACTTT

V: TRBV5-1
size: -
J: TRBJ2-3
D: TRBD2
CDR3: CASSLPSGGFLDTQYF
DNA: TGCGCCAGCAGCTTACCGAGCGGGGGGTTCCTGGATACGCAGTATTTT

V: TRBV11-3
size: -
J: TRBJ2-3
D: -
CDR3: CASSWTEGTQYF
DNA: TGTGCCAGCTCCTGGACAGAGGGTACGCAGTATTTT

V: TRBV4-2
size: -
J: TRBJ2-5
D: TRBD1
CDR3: CASSPRQGLGQETQYF
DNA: TGTGCCAGCAGCCCGCGACAGGGGCTAGGCCAAGAGACCCAGTACTTC

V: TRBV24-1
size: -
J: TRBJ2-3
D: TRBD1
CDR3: CATSDSGRDRGTDTQYF
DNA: TGTGCCACCAGTGATTCCGGCCGGGACAGGGGAACGGATACGCAGTATTTT

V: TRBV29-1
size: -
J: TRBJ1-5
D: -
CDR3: CSVRGDSNQPQHF
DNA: TGCAGCGTTCGGGGGGATAGCAATCAGCCCCAGCATTTT

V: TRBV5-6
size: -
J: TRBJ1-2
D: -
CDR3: CASSSNYGYTF
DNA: TGTGCCAGCAGTTCGAACTATGGCTACACCTTC

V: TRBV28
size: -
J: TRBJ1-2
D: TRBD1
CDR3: CASSTTGGGYTF
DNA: TGTGCCAGCAGTACGACAGGGGGTGGCTACACCTTC

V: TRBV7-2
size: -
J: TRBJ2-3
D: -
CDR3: CASSLFHSGGRSRDTQYF
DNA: TGTGCCAGCAGCTTATTTCACTCGGGTGGGAGGAGCCGGGATACGCAGTATTTT

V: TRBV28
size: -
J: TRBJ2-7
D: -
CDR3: CASSFSSTYEQYF
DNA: TGTGCCAGCAGTTTTAGCTCCACCTACGAGCAGTACTTC

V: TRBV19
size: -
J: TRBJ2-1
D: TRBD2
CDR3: CASTVSSGSSYNEQFF
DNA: TGTGCCAGTACCGTATCTAGCGGGAGCTCCTACAATGAGCAGTTCTTC

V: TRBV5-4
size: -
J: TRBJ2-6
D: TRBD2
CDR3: CASTSGGLSGANVLTF
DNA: TGTGCCAGCACCAGCGGGGGACTCTCTGGGGCCAACGTCCTGACTTTC

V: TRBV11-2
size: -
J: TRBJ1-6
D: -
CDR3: CASSTNPQNSPLHF
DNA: TGTGCCAGCAGCACCAACCCCCAGAATTCACCCCTCCACTTT

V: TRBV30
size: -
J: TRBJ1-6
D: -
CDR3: CAWDISNNSPLHF
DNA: TGTGCCTGGGACATCAGTAATAATTCACCCCTCCACTTT

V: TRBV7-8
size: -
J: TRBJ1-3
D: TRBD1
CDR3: CASSLVGQGVSGNTIYF
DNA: TGTGCCAGCAGCTTAGTGGGGCAGGGGGTTTCTGGAAACACCATATATTTT

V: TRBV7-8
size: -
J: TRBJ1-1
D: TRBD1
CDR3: CASSFGTGGRAFF
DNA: TGTGCCAGCAGCTTCGGGACAGGGGGCCGAGCTTTCTTT

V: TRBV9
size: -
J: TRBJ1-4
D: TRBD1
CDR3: CASSVFGQANEKLFF
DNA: TGTGCCAGCAGCGTTTTTGGACAGGCTAATGAAAAACTGTTTTTT

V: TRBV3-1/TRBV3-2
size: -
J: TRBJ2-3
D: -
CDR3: CASSQGPGYPRTQYF
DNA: TGTGCCAGCAGCCAAGGTCCCGGGTACCCTAGGACGCAGTATTTT

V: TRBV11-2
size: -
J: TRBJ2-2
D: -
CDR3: CASSLGALFTGELFF
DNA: TGTGCCAGCAGCTTAGGAGCATTATTCACCGGGGAGCTGTTTTTT

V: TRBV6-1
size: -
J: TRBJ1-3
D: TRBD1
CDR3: CASSESATGAGNTIYF
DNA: TGTGCCAGCAGTGAATCTGCAACAGGGGCAGGAAACACCATATATTTT

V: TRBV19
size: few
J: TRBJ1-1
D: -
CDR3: CASSKRAGDTEAFF
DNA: TGTGCCAGTAGTAAGAGGGCAGGGGACACTGAAGCTTTCTTT

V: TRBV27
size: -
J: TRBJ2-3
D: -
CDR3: CATARDLVDTQYF
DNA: TGTGCCACGGCGCGGGACTTGGTGGATACGCAGTATTTT

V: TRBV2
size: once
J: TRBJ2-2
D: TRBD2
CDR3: CASIREGTGELFF
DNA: TGTGCCAGCATCCGGGAGGGCACCGGGGAGCTGTTTTTT

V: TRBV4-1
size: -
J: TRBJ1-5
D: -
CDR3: CASSQGGSVGDYSNQPQHF
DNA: TGCGCCAGCAGCCAAGGAGGGAGTGTCGGGGATTATAGCAATCAGCCCCAGCATTTT

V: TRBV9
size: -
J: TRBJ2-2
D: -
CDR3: CASSVGLVWNPSDTGELFF
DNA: TGTGCCAGCAGCGTAGGGCTAGTTTGGAACCCGTCGGACACCGGGGAGCTGTTTTTT

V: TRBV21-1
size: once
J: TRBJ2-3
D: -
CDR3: CASHRQGRSGRYPNWASDTQYF
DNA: TGTGCCAGCCACCGCCAGGGACGTAGCGGGAGGTATCCCAATTGGGCGTCAGATACGCAGTATTTT

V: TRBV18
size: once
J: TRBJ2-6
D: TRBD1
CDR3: CASSPGQVLSGANVLTF
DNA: TGTGCCAGCTCACCTGGACAGGTCCTCTCTGGGGCCAACGTCCTGACTTTC

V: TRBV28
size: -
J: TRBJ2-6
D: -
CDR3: CASSLGRYVLTF
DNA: TGTGCCAGCAGTTTAGGGCGATACGTCCTGACTTTC

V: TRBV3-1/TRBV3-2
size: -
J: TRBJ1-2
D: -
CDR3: CASSQVDAGVNYGYTF
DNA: TGTGCCAGCAGCCAAGTTGATGCAGGGGTGAACTATGGCTACACCTTC

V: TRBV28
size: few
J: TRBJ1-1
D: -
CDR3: CASSLPRGGLSTEAFF
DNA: TGTGCCAGCAGTTTACCCAGAGGAGGGCTGAGCACTGAAGCTTTCTTT

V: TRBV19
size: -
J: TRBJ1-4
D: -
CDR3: CASSIMAATNEKLFF
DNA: TGTGCCAGTAGTATTATGGCAGCAACTAATGAAAAACTGTTTTTT

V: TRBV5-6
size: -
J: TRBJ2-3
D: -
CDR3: CASSLYTDTQYF
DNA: TGTGCCAGCAGCCTGTACACAGATACGCAGTATTTT

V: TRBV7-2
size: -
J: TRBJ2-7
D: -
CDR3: CASSFDRYASYEQYF
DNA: TGTGCCAGCAGCTTCGACAGGTACGCTTCCTACGAGCAGTACTTC